This is a list of T cell receptor beta chains from one sample in a study of T cells after yellow fever vaccination. MiXCR was run by TCRdb on the 5' RACE reads, yielding one entry per CDR3 protein. The table includes some 320,000 distinct CDR3 sequences, approximately 8% detected once. Source: CD4+ T cells sorted from PBMCs, taken 5 days after the yellow fever booster vaccination. The receptors stem from a man between 18 and 29 years old who received the YFV17D yellow fever vaccine. The CDR3 runs from the conserved cysteine through the conserved F or W. The D gene is left open where the match is weak. Only part of the rows carry a size: once, few, many, or a class if the clone is expanded.

>many|-|TRBV7-8|TRBJ1-4
CASTRDTSNEKLFF
TGTGCCAGCACCCGGGACACCTCTAATGAAAAACTGTTTTTT
>few|TRBD1|TRBV7-9|TRBJ2-5
CASSWGQPTETQYF
TGTGCCAGCAGCTGGGGACAGCCAACAGAGACCCAGTACTTC
>many|TRBD1|TRBV11-2|TRBJ2-2
CASSFGTGNTGELFF
TGTGCCAGCAGCTTCGGGACAGGGAACACCGGGGAGCTGTTTTTT
>few|-|TRBV7-9|TRBJ1-1
CASSSYLGPNTEAFF
TGTGCCAGCAGCTCATATCTGGGGCCAAACACTGAAGCTTTCTTT
>many|-|TRBV7-9|TRBJ2-2
CASSRRETGELFF
TGTGCCAGCAGCCGTAGGGAAACCGGGGAGCTGTTTTTT
>-|-|TRBV24-1|TRBJ1-4
CATSDLPGAADEKLFF
TGTGCCACCAGTGATTTGCCAGGGGCCGCGGATGAAAAACTGTTTTTT
>-|-|TRBV5-1|TRBJ2-1
CASSPTPDSRNEQFF
TGCGCCAGCAGCCCCACCCCGGACAGCAGGAATGAGCAGTTCTTC
>many|-|TRBV27|TRBJ2-7
CASSLSWGTPNSEQYF
TGTGCCAGCAGTTTATCGTGGGGGACTCCCAACTCCGAGCAGTACTTC
>many|-|TRBV12-3/TRBV12-4|TRBJ2-3
CASSPGLYTDTQYF
TGTGCCAGCAGTCCTGGACTTTACACAGATACGCAGTATTTT
>few|-|TRBV19|TRBJ2-7
CASRNRGYPYEQYF
TGTGCCAGCCGTAATCGGGGATACCCCTACGAGCAGTACTTC
>few|TRBD1|TRBV4-1|TRBJ2-2
CASSQVFWDSGDPNTGELFF
TGCGCCAGCAGCCAAGTCTTTTGGGACAGTGGAGACCCGAACACCGGGGAGCTGTTTTTT
>-|TRBD1|TRBV4-1|TRBJ2-5
CASSQEWQGASETQYF
TGCGCCAGCAGCCAAGAGTGGCAGGGGGCATCCGAGACCCAGTACTTC
>few|-|TRBV6-1|TRBJ2-5
CASSVSAGQETQYF
TGTGCCAGCAGTGTGTCGGCAGGACAAGAGACCCAGTACTTC
>few|TRBD1|TRBV4-1|TRBJ1-2
CASSPFGQGRSYGYTF
TGCGCCAGCAGCCCCTTTGGACAGGGGAGGTCCTATGGCTACACCTTC
>many|-|TRBV12-3/TRBV12-4|TRBJ1-4
CASSLRHVQKLFF
TGTGCCAGCAGTTTACGCCACGTCCAAAAACTGTTTTTT